This T cell receptor (beta chain) was captured in a study of CD8 T cells in Susac syndrome. The length of the CDR3 is 14 residues. The germline V and J ends were trimmed by 3 bases and 2 bases, with 11 bases remaining between them. Germline loops: CDR1 LNHDA, CDR2 SQIVND (reference sequence). Random hexamers were used to reverse transcribe about 0.5 to 1 ug of RNA. TCRdb reprocessed the immunoSEQ multiplex PCR reads via MiXCR and lists one record per CDR3 protein. The repertoire includes approximately 190,000 distinct CDR3 sequences, 80% to 95% of them detected once, and 0.09% to 0.12% sits in the top ten. This clonotype was seen only once.

Sequencing input: CD4+ T cells from PBMCs. V gene TRBV19 combines with J gene TRBJ2-7; possibly TRBD2 for D (5 bases). The TCR sequence derives from a human donor in good health. CDR3 in amino acids: CASSMVRGAYEQYF. In nucleotides, the CDR3 is TGTGCCAGTAGTATGGTTCGGGGAGCCTACGAGCAGTACTTC.